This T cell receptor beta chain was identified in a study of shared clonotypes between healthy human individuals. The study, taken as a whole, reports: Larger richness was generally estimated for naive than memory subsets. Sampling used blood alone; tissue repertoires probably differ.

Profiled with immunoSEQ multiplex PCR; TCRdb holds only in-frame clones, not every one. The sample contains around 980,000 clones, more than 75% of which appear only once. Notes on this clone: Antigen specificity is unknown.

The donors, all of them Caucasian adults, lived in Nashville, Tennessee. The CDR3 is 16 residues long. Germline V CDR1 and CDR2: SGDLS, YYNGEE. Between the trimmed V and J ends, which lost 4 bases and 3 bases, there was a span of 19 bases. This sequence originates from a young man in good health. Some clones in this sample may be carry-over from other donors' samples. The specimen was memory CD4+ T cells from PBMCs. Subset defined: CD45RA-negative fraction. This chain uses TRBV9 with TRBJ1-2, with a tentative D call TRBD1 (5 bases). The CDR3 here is CASSSSGGLGDYGYTF. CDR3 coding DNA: TGTGCCAGCAGCTCATCTGGGGGACTGGGGGACTATGGCTACACCTTC.